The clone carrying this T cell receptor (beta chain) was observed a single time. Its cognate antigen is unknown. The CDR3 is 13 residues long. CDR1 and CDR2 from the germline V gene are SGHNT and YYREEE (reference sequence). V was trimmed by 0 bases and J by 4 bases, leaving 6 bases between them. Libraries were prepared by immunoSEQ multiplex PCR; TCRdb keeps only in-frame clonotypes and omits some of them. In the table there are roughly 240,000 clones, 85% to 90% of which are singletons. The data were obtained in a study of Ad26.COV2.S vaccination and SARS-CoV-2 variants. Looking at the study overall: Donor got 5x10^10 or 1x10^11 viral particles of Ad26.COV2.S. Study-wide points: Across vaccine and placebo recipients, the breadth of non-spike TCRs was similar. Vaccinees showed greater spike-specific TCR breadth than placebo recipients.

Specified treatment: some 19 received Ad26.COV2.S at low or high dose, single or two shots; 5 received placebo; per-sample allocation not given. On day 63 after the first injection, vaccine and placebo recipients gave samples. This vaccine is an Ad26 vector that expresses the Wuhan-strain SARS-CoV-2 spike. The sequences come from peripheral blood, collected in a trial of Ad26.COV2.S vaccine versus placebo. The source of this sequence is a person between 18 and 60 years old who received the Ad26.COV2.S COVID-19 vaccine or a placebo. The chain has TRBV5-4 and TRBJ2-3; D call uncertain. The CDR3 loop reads CASSLDQPDTQYF. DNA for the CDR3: TGTGCCAGCAGCTTGGATCAGCCAGATACGCAGTATTTT.